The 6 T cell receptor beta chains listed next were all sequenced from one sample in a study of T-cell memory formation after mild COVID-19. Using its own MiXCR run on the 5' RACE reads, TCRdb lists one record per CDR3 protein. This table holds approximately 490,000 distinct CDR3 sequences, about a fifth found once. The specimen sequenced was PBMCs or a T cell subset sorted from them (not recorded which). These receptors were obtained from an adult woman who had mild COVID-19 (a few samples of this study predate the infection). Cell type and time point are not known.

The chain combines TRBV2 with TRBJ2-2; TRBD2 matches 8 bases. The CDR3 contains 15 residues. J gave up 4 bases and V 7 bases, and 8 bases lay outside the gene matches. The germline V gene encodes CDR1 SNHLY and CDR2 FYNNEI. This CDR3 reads CASNSGVVSTGELFF. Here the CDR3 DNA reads TGTGCCAGCAATAGCGGGGTCGTGTCCACCGGGGAGCTGTTTTTT.

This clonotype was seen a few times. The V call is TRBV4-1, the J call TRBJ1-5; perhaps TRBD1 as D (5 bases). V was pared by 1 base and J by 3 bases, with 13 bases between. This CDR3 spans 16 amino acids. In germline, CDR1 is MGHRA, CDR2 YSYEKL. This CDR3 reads CASSQVGGGSNQPQHF. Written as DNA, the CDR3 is TGCGCCAGCAGCCAAGTGGGGGGAGGCTCCAATCAGCCCCAGCATTTT.

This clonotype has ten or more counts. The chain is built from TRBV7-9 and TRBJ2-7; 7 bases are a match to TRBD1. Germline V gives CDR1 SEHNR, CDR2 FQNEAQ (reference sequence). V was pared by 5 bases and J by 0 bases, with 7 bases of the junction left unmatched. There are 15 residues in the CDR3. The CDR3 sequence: CASSLDRAHSYEQYF. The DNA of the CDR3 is TGTGCCAGCAGCCTTGACAGGGCCCACTCCTACGAGCAGTACTTC. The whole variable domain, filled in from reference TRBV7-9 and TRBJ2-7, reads DTGVSQNPRHKITKRGQNVTFRCDPISEHNRLYWYRQTLGQGPEFLTYFQNEAQLEKSRLLSDRFSAERPKGSFSTLEIQRTEQGDSAMYLCASSLDRAHSYEQYFGPGTRLTVT.

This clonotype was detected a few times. As DNA, the CDR3 is TGCAGTGCTAGACCAGGGGGGCGGACTGAAGCTTTCTTT. This gives the protein CSARPGGRTEAFF. The chain is built from TRBV20-1 and TRBJ1-1; 7 bases align to TRBD1. The CDR3 loop spans 13 amino acids. V shed 2 bases and J 5 bases; nucleotides not matched to a gene: 5. Germline V gene lookup returns CDR1 DFQATT and CDR2 SNEGSKA (reference sequence).

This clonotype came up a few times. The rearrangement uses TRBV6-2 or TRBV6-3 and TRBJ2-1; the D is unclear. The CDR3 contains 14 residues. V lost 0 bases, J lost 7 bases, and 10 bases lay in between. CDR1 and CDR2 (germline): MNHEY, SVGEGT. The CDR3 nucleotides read TGTGCCAGCAGTTACTCGAACCCTTGGAATGAGCAGTTCTTC. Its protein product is CASSYSNPWNEQFF.

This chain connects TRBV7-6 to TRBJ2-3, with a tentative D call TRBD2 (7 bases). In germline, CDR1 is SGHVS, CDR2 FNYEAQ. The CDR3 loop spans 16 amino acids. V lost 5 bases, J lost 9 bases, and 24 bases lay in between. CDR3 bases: TGTGCCAGCAGCCTAGGCCAAGGGGGGGTAGGAGGGACGCAGTATTTT. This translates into CASSLGQGGVGGTQYF.